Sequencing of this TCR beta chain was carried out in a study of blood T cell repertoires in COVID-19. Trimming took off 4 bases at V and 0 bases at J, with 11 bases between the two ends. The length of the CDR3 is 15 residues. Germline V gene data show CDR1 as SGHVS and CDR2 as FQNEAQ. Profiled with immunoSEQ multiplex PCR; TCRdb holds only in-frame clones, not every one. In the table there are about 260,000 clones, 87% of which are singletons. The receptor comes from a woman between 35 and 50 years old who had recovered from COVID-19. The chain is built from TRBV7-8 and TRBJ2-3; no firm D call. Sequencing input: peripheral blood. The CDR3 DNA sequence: TGTGCCAGCAGCTATAAACCTACTAGCACAGATACGCAGTATTTT. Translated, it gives CASSYKPTSTDTQYF.